The 16 T cell receptor beta chains in this list originate from one sample, sequenced in a study of breast tumors, draining lymph nodes, adjacent tissues. The lymph nodes were axillary draining lymph nodes from breast cancer patients. TCRdb reprocessed the multiplex PCR reads via MiXCR and lists one record per CDR3 protein. The sample has about 230,000 distinct CDR3 sequences, approximately 31% seen once. Sequencing was carried out using axillary lymph node tissue. The receptor set was obtained from a female donor with breast cancer. Some clones in this sample may be carry-over from other donors' samples.

This clonotype was seen many times. The rearrangement joins TRBV11-3 to TRBJ2-1; no clear D gene. Germline CDR1 reads SGHNT; CDR2 reads YENEEA. Trimming shortened V by 5 bases and J by 4 bases, and 9 bases separated the two germline ends. The CDR3 has 13 residues. CDR3 residues: CASSHLGYNEQFF. DNA for the CDR3: TGTGCCAGCAGCCATTTGGGGTACAATGAGCAGTTCTTC.

The V and J genes are TRBV2 and TRBJ1-5; D remains ambiguous. Trimming removed 1 base from V and 0 bases from J, with 4 bases in between. Germline values: CDR1 SNHLY, CDR2 FYNNEI. The CDR3 extends over 14 amino acids. The CDR3 nucleotides read TGTGCCAGCAGTGAAGGGGGTAGCAATCAGCCCCAGCATTTT. As protein: CASSEGGSNQPQHF.

Regarding this clonotype: This may be a read error, as it is one base from a much larger clone. In this CDR3 the conserved last residue, phenylalanine or tryptophan, is missing, so a read error is likely. The chain carries TRBV24-1 and TRBJ2-7; possibly TRBD2 for D (6 bases). The CDR3 has 17 amino acids. Trimming took 10 bases from V and 2 from J, leaving 26 bases between them. Germline V lookup: CDR1 KGHDR, CDR2 SFDVKD. DNA of the CDR3: TGTGCCACGAACCCCCTTGGGGGGAGTGGGAGGCCCTACGAGCAGTACCTC. It is translated as CATNPLGGSGRPYEQYL.

This clonotype has ten or more counts. J is TRBJ2-2 and V is TRBV4-1, with 10 nucleotides matching TRBD1. Germline lookup yields CDR1 MGHRA and CDR2 YSYEKL. There are 15 residues in the CDR3. The V gene end was trimmed by 6 bases and the J gene end by 6 bases; junction bases not matched to a gene: 7. CDR3 region: CASRNRDRGSGELFF. CDR3 in DNA: TGCGCCAGCAGGAACCGGGACAGGGGTTCCGGGGAGCTGTTTTTT.

In regard to this clonotype: At one of its ends the junction is not consistent with the germline gene, which may arise from a read error. The chain recombines TRBV27 with TRBJ2-2; the match to TRBD2 covers 12 bases. CDR1 MNHEY and CDR2 SMNVEV come from the germline V gene (reference sequence). The length of the CDR3 is 16 residues. The CDR3 spells CAGRNRLAGGAGELFF. The CDR3 DNA sequence: TGTGCCGGCAGGAACCGTCTAGCGGGAGGGGCCGGGGAGCTGTTTTTT.

At least ten counts were recorded for this clonotype. The chain links TRBV10-3 to TRBJ2-7; D is possibly TRBD1 (5 bases). V lost 3 bases and J 7 bases, leaving 10 bases between the germline ends. The CDR3 has 12 residues. CDR1 is ENHRY and CDR2 is SYGVKD in the germline V gene. The CDR3 is CAISEGVEEQYF. The CDR3 nucleotides are TGTGCCATCAGTGAAGGGGTCGAGGAGCAGTACTTC.

Many counts were recorded for this clonotype. The V call is TRBV6-1, the J call TRBJ1-5, with D unclear. Between the trimmed V and J ends, which lost 4 bases and 3 bases, there was a span of 7 bases. The CDR3 runs 13 residues. Germline-derived CDR1 and CDR2 are MNHNS and SASEGT. Here the CDR3 DNA reads TGTGCCAGCAGTGGCAGGATCAATCAGCCCCAGCATTTT. Protein product: CASSGRINQPQHF.

This clonotype was observed at least ten times. The chain joins TRBV18 to TRBJ1-2; D remains unclear. Germline loops: CDR1 KGHSH, CDR2 LQKENI. The CDR3 is 14 amino acids. Trimming pared 3 bases from V and 2 bases from J, leaving 10 bases between. CDR3 in amino acids: CASSPEARNYGYTF. The CDR3 DNA reads TGTGCCAGCTCACCGGAGGCACGAAACTATGGCTACACCTTC.

This clonotype has a count of ten or more. Possible read error: a much larger clone is one base away. The chain has TRBV11-2 and TRBJ2-5; D is ambiguous. The CDR3 spans 13 residues. Germline V CDR1 and CDR2: SGHAT, FQNNGV. The CDR3 coding sequence is TGTGCCAGCAGCGTTGACTGGCAAGCGACCCAGTACTTC. Residues: CASSVDWQATQYF.

To note about this clonotype: Given a much more abundant clone one base away, this may be a read error. V usage is TRBV6-5 and J usage is TRBJ1-2; weak D call: TRBD1 (5 bases). Trimming removed 5 bases from V and 5 bases from J, with 15 bases in between. This CDR3 has 14 amino acids. The V gene's germline CDR1 is MNHEY and CDR2 SVGAGI. Here the CDR3 reads CASSHVGTPYGYTF. The CDR3 DNA sequence: TGTGCCAGCAGTCACGTAGGGACCCCATATGGCTACACCTTC.

This clonotype came up a few times. This may be a read error, as it is one base from a much larger clone. The chain is built from TRBV7-2 and TRBJ2-2; 7 nucleotides line up with TRBD1. Germline values: CDR1 SGHTA, CDR2 FQGNSA. The CDR3 spans 19 residues. CDR3: CASSTPIRPGQPNPGELFF. CDR3 DNA: TGTGCCAGCAGCACACCCATTCGCCCGGGACAGCCGAACCCCGGGGAGCTGTTTTTT.

V usage is TRBV7-3 and J usage is TRBJ1-2; TRBD1 is a possible D gene (6 bases). The CDR3 consists of 15 residues. With 1 base removed from V and 4 bases from J, the gap between germline ends came to 13 bases. CDR1 and CDR2 from the germline V gene are SGHTA and FQGTGA. CDR3 coding DNA: TGTGCCAGCAGCTTAAACGGGGGGGCAGGCTATGGCTACACCTTC. Translation: CASSLNGGAGYGYTF.

This clonotype was seen many times. J is TRBJ2-1 and V is TRBV30; D is uncertain. The germline gives CDR1 GTSNPN, CDR2 SVGIG (reference sequence). The V end lost 1 base, the J end lost 4 bases, and 5 bases lay between the germline ends. The CDR3 extends over 12 amino acids. The CDR3 spells CAWSDQYNEQFF. CDR3 coding DNA: TGTGCCTGGAGTGACCAGTACAATGAGCAGTTCTTC.

This chain links TRBV6-1 with TRBJ2-7; the match to TRBD1 covers 7 bases. The germline CDR1 and CDR2 sequences are MNHNS and SASEGT. The CDR3 is 15 amino acids. The J segment lost 3 bases and the V segment lost 2 bases, leaving 7 bases of the junction unmatched. CDR3 residues: CASSERGQGGYEQYF. The CDR3 region has the DNA TGTGCCAGCAGTGAAAGGGGGCAGGGTGGCTACGAGCAGTACTTC.

In this sample, this clonotype turned up many times. The chain employs TRBV9 and TRBJ2-2; 10 bases line up with TRBD1. Germline-derived CDR1 and CDR2 are SGDLS and YYNGEE. V shed 0 bases and J 3 bases; nucleotides not matched to a gene: 11. CDR3 length: 19 amino acids. CDR3 nucleotides: TGTGCCAGCAGCGTAGGGGACAGGGGCCGAGGGGATTACACCGGGGAGCTGTTTTTT. Protein sequence: CASSVGDRGRGDYTGELFF.

A remark on this clonotype: Given a much more abundant clone one base away, this may be a read error. The V gene is TRBV9, the J gene TRBJ2-2; 9 positions agree with TRBD1. Germline V gene sequence: CDR1 SGDLS, CDR2 YYNGEE. The CDR3 covers 16 residues. The CDR3 reads CASSLRGQGSSGELSF. The CDR3 nucleotides read TGTGCCAGCAGCCTTCGGGGACAGGGAAGTTCCGGGGAGCTGTCTTTT.